These 20 T cell receptor beta chains originate from one sample sequenced in a study of T cells in Graves' hyperthyroidism and ophthalmopathy. TCR beta CDR3 sequences were amplified from RNA transcripts. The HTBI set primed first-round TCR CDR3 RT-PCR. TCRdb ran MiXCR on the multiplex PCR reads and lists one entry per CDR3 protein. The table shows over 700,000 distinct CDR3 sequences, with 18% occurring only once. The specimen was blood. The receptors were sampled from a woman in her forties or fifties with Graves' hyperthyroidism that later progressed to Graves' ophthalmopathy.

This rearrangement joins TRBV19 to TRBJ2-2; 10 bases are a match to TRBD1. The V and J ends lost 7 bases and 6 bases, in that order; junction bases with no gene match: 14. The CDR3 spans 17 residues. Germline CDR1 and CDR2: LNHDA and SQIVND (reference sequence). CDR3 sequence (DNA): TGTGCCAGTACCCAATCGCCGGGACAGGGGATCGCCGGGGAGCTGTTTTTT. Protein product: CASTQSPGQGIAGELFF.

This clonotype was seen many times. The V gene is TRBV6-6, the J gene TRBJ2-5; 7 positions agree with TRBD2. There are 16 residues in the CDR3. The V and J ends lost 0 bases and 5 bases, in that order; junction bases with no gene match: 9. Looked up from germline, CDR1 is MNHNY and CDR2 is SVGAGI (reference sequence). CDR3 nucleotides: TGTGCCAGCAGTTACTCGGGGAGGGGATTTGGGGAGACCCAGTACTTC. Translation gives CASSYSGRGFGETQYF.

This chain joins TRBV20-1 and TRBJ1-1; the match to TRBD1 covers 9 bases. V shed 6 bases and J 2 bases; nucleotides not matched to a gene: 13. Germline V gives CDR1 DFQATT, CDR2 SNEGSKA (reference sequence). The CDR3 extends over 16 amino acids. CDR3 region: CSAQVWTGALNTEAFF. The DNA for the CDR3 is TGCAGTGCCCAGGTTTGGACAGGGGCTCTAAACACTGAAGCTTTCTTT.

As to this clonotype: Just one base apart from a much larger clone, this may be a read error. The chain links TRBV20-1 to TRBJ2-3, with D possibly called TRBD1 or TRBD2 (5 bases each). This CDR3 is 15 amino acids long. Germline values: CDR1 DFQATT, CDR2 SNEGSKA (reference sequence). V dropped 3 bases and J dropped 7 bases, with 20 bases sitting between them. The CDR3 DNA follows: TGCAGTGCTAGTGGGGCCCCCGGGGTCGCGTATACGCAGTATTTT. This translates into CSASGAPGVAYTQYF.

This chain uses TRBV10-2 with TRBJ1-5, with no clear D. The germline CDR1 and CDR2 sequences are WSHSY and SAAADI. The V end lost 7 bases, the J end lost 0 bases, and 13 bases lay between the germline ends. This CDR3 contains 15 residues. The DNA of the CDR3 is TGCGCCAGCAAGGGCAGCGGCTATAGCAATCAGCCCCAGCATTTT. Residues: CASKGSGYSNQPQHF.

V and J are TRBV24-1 and TRBJ2-3, with 10 bases identical to TRBD2. Looked up from germline, CDR1 is KGHDR and CDR2 is SFDVKD. The CDR3 is 17 residues long. V shed 1 base and J 1 base; nucleotides not matched to a gene: 4. CDR3 loop: CATSDLPSGGGTDTQYF. The CDR3 nucleotides are TGTGCCACCAGTGATTTACCTAGCGGGGGTGGCACAGATACGCAGTATTTT.

This clonotype was counted many times. V gene TRBV7-8 combines with J gene TRBJ2-2, with TRBD1 as a possible D gene (6 bases). Germline V gene data show CDR1 as SGHVS and CDR2 as FQNEAQ. CDR3 length equals 13 residues. V was pared by 4 bases and J by 5 bases, with 8 bases between. DNA of the CDR3: TGTGCCAGCAGCTCACAGGGTACCGGGGAGCTGTTTTTT. It codes for CASSSQGTGELFF.

This chain links TRBV20-1 with TRBJ2-3, with 7 bases that match TRBD2. J gave up 4 bases and V 2 bases, and 15 bases lay outside the gene matches. Germline V gene data show CDR1 as DFQATT and CDR2 as SNEGSKA (reference sequence). The CDR3 consists of 17 residues. The CDR3 bases are TGCAGTGCTAGACCTTATTCTCGTGCGGGGAGGGCAGATACGCAGTATTTT. Its translation is CSARPYSRAGRADTQYF.

V usage is TRBV14 and J usage is TRBJ1-6, with D hard to call. Trimming removed 0 bases at V and 5 bases at J, with 11 bases between. CDR1 is SGHDN and CDR2 is FVKESK in the germline V gene. The CDR3 loop spans 16 amino acids. The CDR3 loop is CASSQDRTSNNSPLHF. CDR3 bases: TGTGCCAGCAGCCAAGATCGGACCAGCAATAATTCACCCCTCCACTTT.

This chain joins TRBV12-3 or TRBV12-4 and TRBJ2-1; D uncertain. The V gene lost 0 bases and the J gene lost 7 bases, with 13 bases spanning the gap. This CDR3 spans 15 amino acids. CDR3 sequence: CASSLALATGNEQFF. The DNA of the CDR3 is TGTGCCAGCAGTTTAGCGCTGGCAACCGGAAATGAGCAGTTCTTC.

A note on this clonotype: A much larger clone differs from this one at a single base, so this may be a read error. This sequence joins TRBV6-2 or TRBV6-3 and TRBJ2-7; TRBD1 or TRBD2 may be the D gene (5 bases each). The germline CDR1 and CDR2 sequences are MNHEY and SVGEGT. Trimming cost V 5 bases and J 2 bases, with 13 bases left between them. The CDR3 has 14 amino acids. Written as DNA, the CDR3 is TGTGCCAGCAGTAAACTCCGGGACCCCTACGAGCAGTACTTC. Translated, it gives CASSKLRDPYEQYF.

This clonotype was seen at least ten times. This chain connects TRBV7-3 to TRBJ2-1, with 7 bases that match TRBD2. This CDR3 region has 16 residues. After removal of 3 bases from V and 0 bases from J, the junction contained 5 bases not matched to a gene. Per the germline V gene, CDR1 is SGHTA and CDR2 is FQGTGA. DNA for the CDR3: TGTGCCAGCAGCTTGTCGGGGGGAAGCTCCTACAATGAGCAGTTCTTC. Protein sequence: CASSLSGGSSYNEQFF.

The chain carries TRBV12-3 or TRBV12-4 and TRBJ1-1; D possibly corresponds to TRBD1 (6 bases). Trimming took 7 bases from V and 4 from J, leaving 16 bases between them. The CDR3 consists of 14 residues. CDR3: CASTSGGATTEAFF. For the CDR3, the DNA is TGTGCCAGCACTTCGGGGGGGGCGACCACTGAAGCTTTCTTT.

This clonotype was found many times. The CDR3: CASRLSGTSNSPLHF. CDR3 DNA: TGTGCCAGCAGACTGTCAGGGACATCAAATTCACCCCTCCACTTT. This sequence joins TRBV12-3 or TRBV12-4 and TRBJ1-6, with TRBD1 as a possible D gene (6 bases). The CDR3 is made up of 15 amino acids. Trimming removed 6 bases at V and 7 bases at J, with 16 bases between.

This clonotype was seen repeatedly, ten times or more. The V call is TRBV18, the J call TRBJ2-3; 9 nucleotides match TRBD2. The CDR3 has 16 residues. The germline V gene encodes CDR1 KGHSH and CDR2 LQKENI. V trimming: 4 bases; J trimming: 1 base; junction bases outside the gene matches: 6. The CDR3 reads CASSQTTSGRTDTQYF. The CDR3, as DNA: TGTGCCAGCTCACAGACGACTAGCGGACGCACAGATACGCAGTATTTT.

This clonotype was seen more than once but under ten times. This rearrangement joins TRBV10-3 to TRBJ2-7; D is undetermined. The CDR3 runs 13 residues. With 0 bases removed from V and 3 bases from J, the gap between germline ends came to 6 bases. CDR1 and CDR2 from the germline V gene are ENHRY and SYGVKD. The CDR3 bases are TGTGCCATCAGTGAGTCTCCAGACTACGAGCAGTACTTC. This sequence encodes CAISESPDYEQYF.

The J gene is TRBJ1-2, the V gene TRBV29-1; 8 bases align to TRBD1. The junction had 8 bases not matched to a gene; V was cut back by 7 bases and J by 7 bases. This CDR3 comprises 12 residues. Germline loops: CDR1 SQVTM, CDR2 ANQGSEA. The CDR3 nucleotides are TGCAGCGCCACTAGACAGGGGTCTGGCTACACCTTC. Amino acid sequence: CSATRQGSGYTF. The full variable domain, with the rest looked up from reference TRBV29-1 and TRBJ1-2, is SAVISQKPSRDICQRGTSLTIQCQVDSQVTMMFWYRQQPGQSLTLIATANQGSEATYESGFVIDKFPISRPNLTFSTLTVSNMSPEDSSIYLCSATRQGSGYTFGSGTRLTVV.

As for this clonotype: It may be a read error: a sequence one base away is much more abundant. The chain joins TRBV9 to TRBJ1-1, with D perhaps matching TRBD1 (6 bases). This CDR3 is 18 amino acids long. Per the germline V gene, CDR1 is SGDLS and CDR2 is YYNGEE. CDR3 region: CASSRGLANLEENTEALF. CDR3 coding DNA: TGTGCCAGCAGTCGGGGGCTCGCCAACCTCGAGGAGAACACTGAAGCTCTCTTT.

This chain links TRBV11-2 with TRBJ1-2, with D unclear. Trimming removed 2 bases from V and 4 bases from J, with 8 bases in between. Germline loops: CDR1 SGHAT, CDR2 FQNNGV. CDR3 length: 13 amino acids. CDR3 DNA sequence: TGTGCCAGCAGCTTATATGTTCCCTATGGCTACACCTTC. Its translation is CASSLYVPYGYTF.

This clonotype was counted many times. The CDR3 DNA follows: TGCGCCAGCAGTTCGGCGGGCCGGGGCGCGAATTTAGAGACCCAGTACTTC. Translation gives CASSSAGRGANLETQYF. The chain combines TRBV5-1 with TRBJ2-5; possibly TRBD1 or TRBD2 for D (5 bases each). This CDR3 is built from 17 residues. Germline V CDR1 and CDR2: SGHRS, YFSETQ. Trimming shortened V by 5 bases and J by 4 bases, and 24 bases separated the two germline ends. The complete variable domain, with remaining parts taken from reference TRBV5-1 and TRBJ2-5, reads KAGVTQTPRYLIKTRGQQVTLSCSPISGHRSVSWYQQTPGQGLQFLFEYFSETQRNKGNFPGRFSGRQFSNSRSEMNVSTLELGDSALYLCASSSAGRGANLETQYFGPGTRLLVL.